The T cell receptor beta chain described here comes from a study of read filtering for tumor transcriptome and immune sequencing. V lost 4 bases and J lost 4; bases outside the gene matches: 3. CDR1 SGHKS and CDR2 YYEKEE come from the germline V gene (reference sequence). The CDR3 is 14 amino acids. Molecular barcoded adaptors covering alpha/delta and beta/gamma chains were used on approximately 400 ng RNA. TCRdb re-analysed the reads in MiXCR, keeping a single row per CDR3 protein. This table holds 93,000 or so distinct CDR3 sequences, about 22% found once. The chain links TRBV5-5 to TRBJ2-7, with TRBD1 matching over 12 bases. The sequencing input was a population of CD138-negative cells sorted from bone marrow. This clonotype was sampled from a donor at least 40 years old with multiple myeloma. The CDR3 nucleotides read TGTGCCAGCAGCAGGGGACAGGGGGCGTACGAGCAGTACTTC. Amino acids: CASSRGQGAYEQYF. Full variable domain (missing parts from reference TRBV5-5 and TRBJ2-7): DAGVTQSPTHLIKTRGQQVTLRCSPISGHKSVSWYQQVLGQGPQFIFQYYEKEERGRGNFPDRFSARQFPNYSSELNVNALLLGDSALYLCASSRGQGAYEQYFGPGTRLTVT.